This T cell receptor (beta chain) is drawn from a study of PD-L1 blockade in urothelial cancer. Assay: immunoSEQ multiplex PCR; the TCRdb copy retains only in-frame clones and omits some. The sample carries about 52,000 clones, 60% to 80% recorded once. Germline V gene lookup returns CDR1 MDHEN and CDR2 SYDVKM. V dropped 6 bases and J dropped 3; count of bases not matched to a gene: 2. The CDR3 extends over 13 amino acids. Sequencing was performed on PBMCs, taken around atezolizumab (anti-PD-L1) treatment. This chain uses TRBV28 with TRBJ1-2, with 9 bases aligning to TRBD1. This TCR was sampled from a man aged 70-80 years with urothelial cancer. The CDR3 loop is CASRTGGDYGYTF. The CDR3 DNA is TGTGCCAGCAGGACAGGGGGGGACTATGGCTACACCTTC.